The rows below give T cell receptor beta chains drawn from one sample of a study of CD8 T cells in Susac syndrome. TCRdb reprocessed the immunoSEQ multiplex PCR reads via MiXCR and lists one record per CDR3 protein. In the table there are fewer than 350,000 distinct CDR3 sequences, about 88% of which are singletons. Sequenced sample: CD8+ T cells from PBMCs. These receptors all come from a human donor with multiple sclerosis. Both conserved end residues are part of each CDR3. A D gene is named only where the DNA matches it firmly. Clone size appears in some rows only: once, few, many, or a class for an expanded clone.

TGTGCCAGCAGTCCACAACATAACACTGAAGCTTTCTTT	CASSPQHNTEAFF	TRBV27	TRBJ1-1	.	.
TGTGCCAGCAGCTTAGAGGGAGTGGCGTTGGCAGGCGAGCAGTACTTC	CASSLEGVALAGEQYF	TRBV7-2	TRBJ2-7	.	.
TGTGCCAGCAGTTTATGGACAGGTCAAAATCAGCCCCAGCATTTT	CASSLWTGQNQPQHF	TRBV28	TRBJ1-5	.	once
TGCAGTGCCGGGGGGAAATGGTTC	CSAGGKWF	TRBV20-1	TRBJ1-2	.	.
TGTGCCAGCAGCCCCCGGGGGGGAGCGAAGACCCAGTACTTC	CASSPRGGAKTQYF	TRBV4-2	TRBJ2-5	TRBD2	.
TGTGCCACCAGGCCGACTAGCTTTGAGACCCAGTACTTC	CATRPTSFETQYF	TRBV15	TRBJ2-5	TRBD2	.
TGTGCCTGTCGGGACAGGGAGCGGGAAGAGACCCAGTACTTC	CACRDREREETQYF	TRBV21-1	TRBJ2-5	.	.
TGTGCCAGCAGTTTAAGTCTTGTCTATGGCTACACCTTC	CASSLSLVYGYTF	TRBV12-3/TRBV12-4	TRBJ1-2	.	.
TGCAGTGCTAGAGTCACCCTCGACAGGGGACCGGGGGATGGCTACACCTTC	CSARVTLDRGPGDGYTF	TRBV20-1	TRBJ1-2	TRBD1	.
TGTGCCAGCTCACCATCTATTGGCGAGAAGGGCAATAGCAATCAGCCCCAGCATTTT	CASSPSIGEKGNSNQPQHF	TRBV18	TRBJ1-5	.	.
TGTGCCTGGACGAGTGGGAGGGTAGGGTTCACAGATACGCAGTATTTT	CAWTSGRVGFTDTQYF	TRBV30	TRBJ2-3	TRBD2	.
TGTGCCAGCAGCCCCGGCAGGGCGGGTACGCAGTATTTT	CASSPGRAGTQYF	TRBV7-8	TRBJ2-3	.	few
TGCAGTGCTAGAGTGAGGGTCACAGATACGCAGTATTTT	CSARVRVTDTQYF	TRBV20-1	TRBJ2-3	.	once
TGTGCCGGGGGGGGACAGAGACCCCAGCATTTT	CAGGGQRPQHF	TRBV28	TRBJ1-5	TRBD1	.
TGTGCCAGCAGCTCAGATAAGTACGGCTCCTACAATGAGCAGTTCTTC	CASSSDKYGSYNEQFF	TRBV11-1	TRBJ2-1	.	.
TGTGCCACCAGCAGGTCCGGGGTGGTCAGCTCCTACAATGAGCAGTTCTTC	CATSRSGVVSSYNEQFF	TRBV15	TRBJ2-1	.	.
TGTGCCAGCAGCTTTGACAGGGGAAAGGGCTCCTACAATGAGCAGTTCTTC	CASSFDRGKGSYNEQFF	TRBV11-3	TRBJ2-1	TRBD1	.
TGTGCCAGCAGCCGACTTAGTGATGAGCAGTTCTTC	CASSRLSDEQFF	TRBV7-9	TRBJ2-1	.	once
TGTGCCAGTAGTATTGTATCAGGGGGCCGGTACAATGAGCAGTTCTTC	CASSIVSGGRYNEQFF	TRBV19	TRBJ2-1	TRBD1	.
TGTGCCAGCAGCCAAGGAATCGACGTTAACACTGAAGCTTTCTTT	CASSQGIDVNTEAFF	TRBV4-2	TRBJ1-1	.	.
TGTGCCAGTAGCCCGGCGGGGGTGCTGTACGAGCAGTACTTC	CASSPAGVLYEQYF	TRBV19	TRBJ2-7	TRBD2	.
TGTGCCAGCAGTCTTGAACCGGGACAAAATGAAAAACTGTTTTTT	CASSLEPGQNEKLFF	TRBV28	TRBJ1-4	.	.
TGTGCCAGCAGTGGAAACAGGGGGCTCCGCTCCTACAATGAGCAGTTCTTC	CASSGNRGLRSYNEQFF	TRBV2	TRBJ2-1	TRBD1	.
TGTGCCAGCAGAGGGGGGTTTGCGGGGGAAAACATTCAGTACTTC	CASRGGFAGENIQYF	TRBV27	TRBJ2-4	.	.
TGTGCCAGCAGCTTACGTCCAGATCCCTACGAGCAGTACTTC	CASSLRPDPYEQYF	TRBV7-6	TRBJ2-7	.	.
TGTGCCAGCAACCTGGGACTAGCTAACAATGAGCAGTTCTTC	CASNLGLANNEQFF	TRBV5-5	TRBJ2-1	TRBD2	.
TGTGCAAGTCGCTTGCAATTACAGGGTGGTGGCCCCTCTAGCACAGATACGCAGTATTTT	CASRLQLQGGGPSSTDTQYF	TRBV12-2	TRBJ2-3	.	.
TGTGCCAGCAGTGATGGGCCGGGACGGATGAAAGAGACCCAGTACTTC	CASSDGPGRMKETQYF	TRBV27	TRBJ2-5	.	.
TGTGCCAGCAGCGCAAGCGGCGGGTACACCTACAATGAGCAGTTCTTC	CASSASGGYTYNEQFF	TRBV5-6	TRBJ2-1	.	.
TGTGCCAGCAGCTCGGACAGCTTGGCCACTGAAGCTTTCTTT	CASSSDSLATEAFF	TRBV13	TRBJ1-1	.	.
TGTGCCAGCAGTCTCCTCGGCGCGCATGAGCAATTCTTC	CASSLLGAHEQFF	TRBV28	TRBJ2-1	.	.
TGCAGTGCCCCCCGACCGCAGGACACAGATACGCAGTATTTT	CSAPRPQDTDTQYF	TRBV20-1	TRBJ2-3	.	.
TGTGCCACCTCGTTAGGGGGCCTCAATCAGCCCCAGCATTTT	CATSLGGLNQPQHF	TRBV15	TRBJ1-5	TRBD1	.
TGCGCCAGCAGCCAAGGGTCTGGGACAGATACGCAGTATTTT	CASSQGSGTDTQYF	TRBV4-3	TRBJ2-3	.	.
TGTGCCAGCAGTTACCACGGTAACCAAGAGACCCAGTACTTC	CASSYHGNQETQYF	TRBV6-2/TRBV6-3	TRBJ2-5	.	.
TGTGCCACCAGTGACGGTTGGAGCTATGGCTACACCTTC	CATSDGWSYGYTF	TRBV24-1	TRBJ1-2	.	.
TGCAGCGTTGAATTTGAGTCCTCTGGGGCCAACGTCCTGACTTTC	CSVEFESSGANVLTF	TRBV29-1	TRBJ2-6	.	once
TGTGCCAGCAGCTGGAGGGGCATTAGCTCCTACGAGCAGTACTTC	CASSWRGISSYEQYF	TRBV28	TRBJ2-7	.	.